Reported below is one T cell receptor (beta chain). The sample comes from a study of blood T cell repertoires in COVID-19. Study-wide background: Sample material is recorded as cDNA or gDNA derived from T cells, B-cell-depleted T cells, or PBMCs.

Authors' data handling: Estimates of nucleated cell counts were drawn from the amplification of reference gene primers. Produced via immunoSEQ multiplex PCR; TCRdb's table is partial and in-frame only. The V and J calls and clone size are taken from that table; D and trimming were inferred from the DNA. This table holds approximately 110,000 clones, approximately 90% found once. Trimming shortened V by 4 bases and J by 8 bases, and 14 bases separated the two germline ends. CDR3 length: 13 amino acids. This clonotype was obtained from a woman aged 50 to 60 with acute or convalescent COVID-19. Sequences were obtained from peripheral blood. The V and J genes are TRBV12-3 or TRBV12-4 and TRBJ1-2; possible D gene TRBD1, 6 bases. CDR3 in amino acids: CASSSWGGGGYTF. CDR3 DNA: TGTGCCAGCAGTTCTTGGGGGGGCGGAGGCTACACCTTC.